The entry below gives a single T cell receptor beta chain sequence along with its context. The antigen is undetermined. The data belong to a study of CD8 T cells in ankylosing spondylitis. Notes on the study in general: It appeared that ankylosing spondylitis blood was characterized by a TCR beta motif of seven or eight highly homologous variants.

The CDR3 contains 15 residues. Trimming left V 2 bases short and J 0 bases short, with 7 bases between. Germline V CDR1 and CDR2: MNHEY, SVGAGI. For TCR beta, libraries came from quantitative 5'-RACE with molecular barcodes. TCRdb recomputed calls from the 5' RACE reads with MiXCR, one row per CDR3 protein. This sample has around 140,000 distinct CDR3 sequences, with 15% to 20% found just once. The source is a male donor with ankylosing spondylitis. J is TRBJ2-2 and V is TRBV6-5; D gene uncertain. The material sequenced was blood, either unsorted or a sorted T cell fraction (not recorded which). CDR3 sequence (DNA): TGTGCCAGCAGTTACGCCCCCCCGAACACCGGGGAGCTGTTTTTT. This gives the protein CASSYAPPNTGELFF.